The TCR beta chain described here comes from a study of T cells after yellow fever vaccination. For the study at large: The authors prepared low-cell-number fractions using SMART-Seq v4 Ultra Low Input.

On this clonotype: What it binds is not known.

Notes on the study in general: Across the CD4 and CD8 compartments, a small share of clonotypes was present in both.

In making TCR cDNA, 5'RACE template switching added a universal primer site and UMIs to it. TCRdb used MiXCR to reprocess the 5' RACE reads, holding one entry per CDR3 protein. This sample has some 250,000 distinct CDR3 sequences; 6.9% occur once, and the top ten carry approximately 0.87%. This CDR3 comprises 15 residues. Trimming took 1 base from V and 6 from J; bases not matched to a gene: 5. In germline, CDR1 is LGHDT, CDR2 YNNKEL (reference sequence). This specimen was CD4+ T cells sorted from PBMCs, taken 15 days after the yellow fever booster vaccination. The J gene is TRBJ2-1, the V gene TRBV3-1; 8 bases match TRBD2. The TCR sequence derives from a man under 40 who received the YFV17D yellow fever vaccine. CDR3 sequence: CASSQVRLAGNEQFF. DNA of the CDR3: TGTGCCAGCAGCCAAGTCCGGCTAGCGGGCAATGAGCAGTTCTTC.